Presented here are 18 T cell receptor beta chains from one specimen sequenced in a study of blood T cell repertoires in COVID-19. TCRdb's copy holds only in-frame clones and misses some; the assay was immunoSEQ multiplex PCR. The sample has 45,000 to 60,000 clones; roughly 80% are singletons. Sample: peripheral blood. The receptors originated from a man in his fifties with acute or convalescent COVID-19.

This chain connects TRBV10-3 to TRBJ2-7; 9 bases match TRBD1. V was clipped by 8 bases and J by 3 bases; unmatched bases: 8. The V gene's germline CDR1 is ENHRY and CDR2 SYGVKD. There are 14 residues in the CDR3. CDR3 DNA: TGTGCCATCTCCACCGGGACAGGGCGCTACGAGCAGTACTTC. Its translation: CAISTGTGRYEQYF.

This chain joins TRBV7-2 and TRBJ2-2; 15 nucleotides align to TRBD2. Germline assignment: CDR1 SGHTA and CDR2 FQGNSA. This CDR3 is built from 17 residues. The J segment lost 1 base and the V segment lost 3 bases, leaving 0 bases of the junction unmatched. The DNA for the CDR3 is TGTGCCAGCAGCTTGGGACTAGCGGGGGGGAACACCGGGGAGCTGTTTTTT. Its protein product is CASSLGLAGGNTGELFF.

The rearrangement joins TRBV19 to TRBJ2-7; TRBD2 agrees at 14 bases. This CDR3 is built from 17 residues. V lost 4 bases to trimming and J lost 7 bases; unmatched junction nucleotides: 12. Germline V lookup: CDR1 LNHDA, CDR2 SQIVND (reference sequence). The CDR3 is CASSTSRTSGRTGEQYF. The CDR3 DNA is TGTGCCAGTAGTACCTCAAGGACTAGCGGGAGGACGGGGGAGCAGTACTTC.

The rearrangement links TRBV24-1 to TRBJ2-5; 9 bases map to TRBD2. The CDR3 sequence is 17 residues long. Germline V gene lookup returns CDR1 KGHDR and CDR2 SFDVKD. Germline trimming cut 3 bases from V and 2 bases from J; bases unmatched to any gene: 9. The CDR3 spells CATSDMAGGPEQETQYF. The CDR3 DNA follows: TGTGCCACCAGTGATATGGCGGGAGGGCCGGAGCAAGAGACCCAGTACTTC.

This clone was seen only a few times. This rearrangement joins TRBV5-1 to TRBJ2-2, with D perhaps matching TRBD2 (6 bases). V dropped 0 bases and J dropped 5 bases, with 14 bases sitting between them. CDR1 is SGHRS, CDR2 YFSETQ, per germline. The CDR3 contains 16 residues. This chain's CDR3 is CASSLGAARGTGELFF. DNA for the CDR3: TGCGCCAGCAGCTTGGGAGCAGCCCGGGGGACCGGGGAGCTGTTTTTT.

The chain links TRBV9 to TRBJ1-1, with unresolved D. CDR1 is SGDLS, CDR2 YYNGEE, per germline. The CDR3 loop spans 15 amino acids. V lost 0 bases and J lost 0, with 9 bases in between. In DNA form, the CDR3 reads TGTGCCAGCAGCGTAGGGCCAGATATGAACACTGAAGCTTTCTTT. This gives the protein CASSVGPDMNTEAFF.

V usage is TRBV6-5 and J usage is TRBJ1-2, with 8 bases lining up with TRBD1. CDR1 and CDR2 (germline): MNHEY, SVGAGI. Unmatched junction bases numbered 4, after V lost 3 bases and J lost 4 bases. The CDR3 loop spans 14 amino acids. CDR3: CASSYLTGGYGYTF. The CDR3, as DNA: TGTGCCAGCAGTTATCTTACAGGGGGCTATGGCTACACCTTC.

This clone was recorded once. The chain links TRBV12-5 to TRBJ2-1; 7 positions agree with TRBD1. The CDR3 has 16 residues. Trimming at V came to 1 base and at J to 0 bases, leaving 3 bases not matched to a gene. Germline V CDR1 and CDR2: LGHNT, FRNRAP. CDR3 loop: CASGLGRDSSYNEQFF. The CDR3, as DNA: TGTGCTAGTGGTTTGGGCCGGGACAGCTCCTACAATGAGCAGTTCTTC.

The CDR3 coding sequence is TGTGCCAGCAGCTTAGATTGGGGTAGCGGAGAGACCCAGTACTTC. It translates to CASSLDWGSGETQYF. V usage is TRBV11-2 and J usage is TRBJ2-5; D perhaps matches TRBD2 (6 bases). V was trimmed by 0 bases and J by 4 bases, leaving 12 bases between them. CDR1 is SGHAT and CDR2 is FQNNGV in the germline V gene. The CDR3 consists of 15 residues.

The chain recombines TRBV11-2 with TRBJ1-1; TRBD1 agrees at 7 bases. This CDR3 has 15 amino acids. V shed 4 bases, J shed 1 base, and the junction held 6 bases outside the gene matches. The germline V gene has CDR1 SGHAT and CDR2 FQNNGV. The DNA of the CDR3 is TGTGCCAGCAGCTCCCTGACAGGGTCGAACACTGAAGCTTTCTTT. Amino acids: CASSSLTGSNTEAFF.

This chain links TRBV10-3 with TRBJ1-1; 7 positions agree with TRBD1. The CDR3 extends over 13 amino acids. CDR1 ENHRY and CDR2 SYGVKD come from the germline V gene. J lost 1 base, V lost 10 bases, and 6 bases had no gene match. The CDR3 here is CATRQGPNTEAFF. Written as DNA, the CDR3 is TGTGCCACCCGACAGGGCCCGAACACTGAAGCTTTCTTT.

The chain joins TRBV5-6 to TRBJ1-5; no definite D call. V lost 0 bases and J lost 4, with 5 bases in between. The germline V gene has CDR1 SGHDT and CDR2 YYEEEE. The CDR3 covers 13 residues. The CDR3 loop is CASSLGRNQPQHF. The CDR3, as DNA: TGTGCCAGCAGCTTGGGCAGAAATCAGCCCCAGCATTTT.

The chain uses TRBV11-2 and TRBJ2-7, with TRBD1 identical over 9 bases. The CDR3 length is 17 residues. The ends lost 9 bases at V and 2 bases at J; junction bases unmatched: 17. Germline V gives CDR1 SGHAT, CDR2 FQNNGV. The CDR3 reads CASEPLYRDRATYEQYF. The DNA for the CDR3 is TGTGCCAGTGAGCCTCTTTACCGGGACAGGGCCACCTACGAGCAGTACTTC.

This chain connects TRBV19 to TRBJ1-5; a weak D match, TRBD1 (6 bases). CDR1 and CDR2 (germline): LNHDA, SQIVND (reference sequence). The CDR3 length is 14 residues. The V end was cut by 8 bases, the J end by 2 bases, with 13 bases between. The CDR3 DNA reads TGTGCCAGTGGTTACAGGGCGGGCAATCAGCCCCAGCATTTT. Translating it yields CASGYRAGNQPQHF.

The genes are TRBV10-1 and TRBJ2-7; TRBD1 matches 7 bases. Germline CDR1 reads WNHNN; CDR2 reads SYGVQD (reference sequence). V lost 6 bases and J lost 4; bases outside the gene matches: 15. This CDR3 has 16 amino acids. Here the CDR3 reads CASSPTGTGVGYEQYF. The CDR3 nucleotides read TGCGCCAGCAGCCCTACGGGAACAGGGGTCGGTTACGAGCAGTACTTC.

The chain couples TRBV29-1 to TRBJ1-3, with D perhaps matching TRBD1 (5 bases). The CDR3 spans 14 residues. Germline loops: CDR1 SQVTM, CDR2 ANQGSEA. With 3 bases removed from V and 4 bases from J, the gap between germline ends came to 13 bases. The CDR3 region is CSVDTGTEGNTIYF. The CDR3 DNA is TGCAGCGTTGATACCGGGACTGAAGGAAACACCATATATTTT.

The chain joins TRBV28 to TRBJ1-5; D remains ambiguous. V was pared by 7 bases and J by 5 bases, with 9 bases between. The CDR3 has 12 residues. The germline gives CDR1 MDHEN, CDR2 SYDVKM. For the CDR3, the DNA is TGTGCCAGCACCGGCGGAGATCAGCCCCAGCATTTT. It yields the protein CASTGGDQPQHF.

CDR3: CASSERGATYGYTF. DNA of the CDR3: TGTGCCAGCAGTGAGCGGGGGGCGACCTATGGCTACACCTTC. The gene calls are TRBV2 and TRBJ1-2, with D possibly matching TRBD1 (6 bases). The germline V and J ends were trimmed by 3 bases and 4 bases, with 12 bases remaining between them. The CDR3 covers 14 residues. Germline CDR1 reads SNHLY; CDR2 reads FYNNEI.